The clone carrying this T cell receptor (beta chain) came up once. This sample was taken from a study of OX40 agonist ivuxolimab in advanced cancers. The V gene lost 6 bases and the J gene lost 2 bases, with 5 bases spanning the gap. The CDR3 length is 10 residues. The germline V gene encodes CDR1 SQVTM and CDR2 ANQGSEA. Repertoires were generated with immunoSEQ multiplex PCR, while TCRdb's copy carries only in-frame clones and drops some. The table records about 68,000 clones, about nine tenths of them present only once. This TCR was sampled from an adult with an advanced solid tumor such as melanoma, head and neck, liver or kidney cancer. The specimen comprised CD4+ or CD8+ T cells sorted from blood, sampled in a trial of the OX40 agonist ivuxolimab. The chain carries TRBV29-1 and TRBJ2-7; D remains unclear. The CDR3 sequence is CSVGTYEQYF. DNA for the CDR3: TGCAGCGTCGGCACCTACGAGCAGTACTTC.